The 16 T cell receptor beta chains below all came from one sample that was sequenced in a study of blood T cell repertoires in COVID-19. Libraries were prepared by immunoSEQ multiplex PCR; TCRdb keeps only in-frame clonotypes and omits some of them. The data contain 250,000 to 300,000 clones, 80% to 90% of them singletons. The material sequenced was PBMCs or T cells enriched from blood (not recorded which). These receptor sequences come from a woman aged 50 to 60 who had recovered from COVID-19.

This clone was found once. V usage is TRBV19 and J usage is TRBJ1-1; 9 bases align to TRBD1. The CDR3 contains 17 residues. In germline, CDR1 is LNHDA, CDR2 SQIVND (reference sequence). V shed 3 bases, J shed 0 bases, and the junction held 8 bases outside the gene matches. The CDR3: CASSMDYGTGLNTEAFF. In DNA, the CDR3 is TGTGCCAGTAGTATGGATTATGGGACAGGGTTGAACACTGAAGCTTTCTTT.

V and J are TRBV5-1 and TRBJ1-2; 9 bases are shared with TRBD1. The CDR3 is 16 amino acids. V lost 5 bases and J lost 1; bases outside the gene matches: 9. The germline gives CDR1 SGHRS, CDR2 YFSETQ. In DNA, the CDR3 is TGCGCCAGCAGGGCGGACAGGGGTTCCCTTAACTATGGCTACACCTTC. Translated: CASRADRGSLNYGYTF.

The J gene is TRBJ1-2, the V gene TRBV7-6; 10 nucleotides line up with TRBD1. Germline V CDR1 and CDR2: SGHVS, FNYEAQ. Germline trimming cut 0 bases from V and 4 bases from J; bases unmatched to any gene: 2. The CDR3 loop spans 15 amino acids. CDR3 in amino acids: CASSLAGTGAYGYTF. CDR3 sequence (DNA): TGTGCCAGCAGCTTAGCGGGGACAGGGGCCTATGGCTACACCTTC.

DNA for the CDR3: TGTGCCAGCACTCAAAGCGTTTCACCCCTCCACTTT. Translated, it gives CASTQSVSPLHF. This chain connects TRBV28 to TRBJ1-6; no reliable D call. From germline, CDR1 is MDHEN and CDR2 SYDVKM. The ends were cut back, 7 bases at V and 9 bases at J, with 10 bases in the middle. The CDR3 runs to 12 residues.

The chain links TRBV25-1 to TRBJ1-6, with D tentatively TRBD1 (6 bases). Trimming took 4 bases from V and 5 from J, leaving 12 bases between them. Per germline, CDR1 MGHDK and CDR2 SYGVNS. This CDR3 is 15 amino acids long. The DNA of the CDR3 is TGTGCCAGCAGTGGAGGGACAACCAATAATTCACCCCTCCACTTT. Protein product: CASSGGTTNNSPLHF.

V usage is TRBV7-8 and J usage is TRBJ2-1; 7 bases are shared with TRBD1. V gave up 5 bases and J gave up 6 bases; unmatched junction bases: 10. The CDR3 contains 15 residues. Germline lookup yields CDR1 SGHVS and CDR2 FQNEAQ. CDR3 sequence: CASSIPGQMSNEQFF. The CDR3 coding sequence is TGTGCCAGCAGCATCCCGGGACAGATGTCCAATGAGCAGTTCTTC.

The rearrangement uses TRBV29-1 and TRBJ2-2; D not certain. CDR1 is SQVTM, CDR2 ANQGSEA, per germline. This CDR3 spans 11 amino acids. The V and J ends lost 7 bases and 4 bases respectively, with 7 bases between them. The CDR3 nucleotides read TGCAGCGCGTCATCCACCGGGGAGCTGTTTTTT. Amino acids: CSASSTGELFF.

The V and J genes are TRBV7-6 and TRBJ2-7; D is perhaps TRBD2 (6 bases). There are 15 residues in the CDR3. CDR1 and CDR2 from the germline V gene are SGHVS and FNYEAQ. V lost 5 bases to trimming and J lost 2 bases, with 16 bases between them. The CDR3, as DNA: TGTGCCAGCAGCACTAAAGCGGGCTTGGCCTACGAGCAGTACTTC. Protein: CASSTKAGLAYEQYF. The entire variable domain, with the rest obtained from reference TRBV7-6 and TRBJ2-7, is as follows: GAGVSQSPRYKVTKRGQDVALRCDPISGHVSLYWYRQALGQGPEFLTYFNYEAQQDKSGLPNDRFSAERPEGSISTLTIQRTEQRDSAMYRCASSTKAGLAYEQYFGPGTRLTVT.

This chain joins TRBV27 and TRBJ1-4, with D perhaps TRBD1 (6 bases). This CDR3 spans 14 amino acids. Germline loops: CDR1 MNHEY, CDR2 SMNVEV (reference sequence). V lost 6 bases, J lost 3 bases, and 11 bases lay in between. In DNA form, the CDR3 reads TGTGCCAGCAGGATACAGGGAGCTAATGAAAAACTGTTTTTT. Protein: CASRIQGANEKLFF.

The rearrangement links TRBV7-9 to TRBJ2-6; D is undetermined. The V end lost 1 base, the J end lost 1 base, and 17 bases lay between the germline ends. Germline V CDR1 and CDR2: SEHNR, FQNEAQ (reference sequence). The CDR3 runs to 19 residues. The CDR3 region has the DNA TGTGCCAGCAGCTTAGTGGGCTCTCTCCCCCAATCTGGGGCCAACGTCCTGACTTTC. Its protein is CASSLVGSLPQSGANVLTF.

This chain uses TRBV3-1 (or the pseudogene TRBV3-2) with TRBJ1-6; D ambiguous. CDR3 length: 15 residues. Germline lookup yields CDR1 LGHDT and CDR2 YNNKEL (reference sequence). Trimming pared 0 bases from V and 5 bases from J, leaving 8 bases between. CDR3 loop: CASSQDSQNNSPLHF. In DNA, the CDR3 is TGTGCCAGCAGCCAAGATTCCCAAAATAATTCACCCCTCCACTTT.

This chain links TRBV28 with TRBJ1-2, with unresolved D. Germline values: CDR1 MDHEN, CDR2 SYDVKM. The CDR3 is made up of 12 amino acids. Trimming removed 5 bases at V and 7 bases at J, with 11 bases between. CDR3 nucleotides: TGTGCCAGCAGTCCTCCCCGGGGTGGCTACACCTTC. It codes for CASSPPRGGYTF.

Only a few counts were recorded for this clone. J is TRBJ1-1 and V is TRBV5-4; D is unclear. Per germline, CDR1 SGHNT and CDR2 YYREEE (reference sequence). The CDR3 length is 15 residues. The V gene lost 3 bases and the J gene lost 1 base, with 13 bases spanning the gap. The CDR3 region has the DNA TGTGCCAGCAGCTCGAACGACAAGTGGAACACTGAAGCTTTCTTT. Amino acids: CASSSNDKWNTEAFF.

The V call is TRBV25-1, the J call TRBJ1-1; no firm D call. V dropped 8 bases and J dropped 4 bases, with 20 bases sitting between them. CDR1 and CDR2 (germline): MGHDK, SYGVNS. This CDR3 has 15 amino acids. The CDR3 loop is CASRRAGTAGTEAFF. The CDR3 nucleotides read TGTGCCAGCCGCCGAGCGGGAACCGCCGGCACTGAAGCTTTCTTT.

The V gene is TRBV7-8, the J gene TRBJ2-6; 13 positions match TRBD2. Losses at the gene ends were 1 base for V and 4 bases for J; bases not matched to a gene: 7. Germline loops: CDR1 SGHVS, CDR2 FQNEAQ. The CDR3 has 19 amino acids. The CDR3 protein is CASSLVLGLAGAGANVLTF. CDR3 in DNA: TGTGCCAGCAGCTTAGTACTAGGACTAGCGGGAGCCGGGGCCAACGTCCTGACTTTC.

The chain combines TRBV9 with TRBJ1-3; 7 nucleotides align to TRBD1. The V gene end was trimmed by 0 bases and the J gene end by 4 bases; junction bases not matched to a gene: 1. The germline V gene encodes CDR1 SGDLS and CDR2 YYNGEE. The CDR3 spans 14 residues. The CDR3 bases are TGTGCCAGCAGCGTAGAGGGACAGGGAAACACCATATATTTT. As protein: CASSVEGQGNTIYF. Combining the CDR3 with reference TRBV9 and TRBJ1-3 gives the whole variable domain DSGVTQTPKHLITATGQRVTLRCSPRSGDLSVYWYQQSLDQGLQFLIQYYNGEERAKGNILERFSAQQFPDLHSELNLSSLELGDSALYFCASSVEGQGNTIYFGEGSWLTVV.